These T cell receptor beta chains were read from a single sample in a study of OX40 agonist ivuxolimab in advanced cancers. The table came from immunoSEQ multiplex PCR; TCRdb's copy has only in-frame clones and leaves some out. The data show 43,000 or so clones, approximately 90% seen once. The source was CD4+ or CD8+ T cells sorted from blood, collected in a trial of the OX40 agonist ivuxolimab. Every receptor here comes from an adult with an advanced solid tumor such as melanoma, head and neck, liver or kidney cancer. Each CDR3 is given with its conserved first and last residue. D genes are given only for firm matches. Clone size is stated in some rows and not others, as once, few, many or a class when expanded.

abundance,j_gene,v_gene,d_gene,CDR3nt,CDR3aa
-,TRBJ2-1,TRBV27,-,TGTGCCAGCAGTTTAAAAGCAAGCAGAGGGGTCAATGAGCAGTTCTTC,CASSLKASRGVNEQFF
-,TRBJ2-7,TRBV15,TRBD2,TGTGCCACCAGCAGAGCTCGGGGGGAGGGCGAGCAGTACTTC,CATSRARGEGEQYF
-,TRBJ1-4,TRBV6-5,TRBD1,TGTGCCAGCAGCCGTCAACAGGGGGTGGGAGAAAAACTGTTTTTT,CASSRQQGVGEKLFF
-,TRBJ2-3,TRBV7-6,-,TGTGCCAGCAGCTTAGCTTTCGGAAGCACAGATACGCAGTATTTT,CASSLAFGSTDTQYF
-,TRBJ1-1,TRBV18,-,TGTGCCAGCTCACCAAGGGGGGACTGGAACACTGAAGCTTTCTTT,CASSPRGDWNTEAFF
-,TRBJ1-2,TRBV7-2,-,TGTGCCAGCAGCTTCTCTGGAAGGACAGCCTATGGCTACACCTTC,CASSFSGRTAYGYTF
-,TRBJ1-1,TRBV6-5,-,TGTGCCAGCAGTTACGAGGATGGCACTGAAGCTTTCTTT,CASSYEDGTEAFF
-,TRBJ1-5,TRBV5-6,-,TGTGCCAGCAGCTTAAGGGCGACAAGCAATCAGCCCCAGCATTTT,CASSLRATSNQPQHF
-,TRBJ1-1,TRBV11-2,-,TGTGCCAGCAGCTTAGTGGCCATCACTATGAACACTGAAGCTTTCTTT,CASSLVAITMNTEAFF
-,TRBJ2-5,TRBV6-7,-,TGTGCCAGCAGTTACTCGGGACAAGAGACCCAGTACTTC,CASSYSGQETQYF
-,TRBJ2-5,TRBV18,TRBD2,TGTGCCAGCTCGCCCCTAGCGGGAGGGCAAGAGACCCAGTACTTC,CASSPLAGGQETQYF
-,TRBJ2-5,TRBV18,-,TGTGCCAGCTCACTAAGACTAGTACAAGAGACCCAGTACTTC,CASSLRLVQETQYF
-,TRBJ2-7,TRBV28,-,TGTGCCAGCAGGTCCCACGAGCAGTACTTC,CASRSHEQYF
-,TRBJ2-3,TRBV4-1,TRBD2,TGCGCCAGCAGCCAAGATTTACTAGCGGGAGGCATGGGTTCTTCAGATACGCAGTATTTT,CASSQDLLAGGMGSSDTQYF
-,TRBJ2-7,TRBV7-6,TRBD2,TGTGCCAGCAGCTCGAAGAGGGCTAGCGGGCCCGACGAGCAGTACTTC,CASSSKRASGPDEQYF
-,TRBJ1-1,TRBV29-1,-,TGCAGCGTGACGGGCAGTTATTGGACTGAAGCTTTCTTT,CSVTGSYWTEAFF
once,TRBJ1-1,TRBV6-1,-,TGTGCCAGCAGTCGAACAAGGAACACTGAAGCTTTCTTT,CASSRTRNTEAFF
-,TRBJ2-7,TRBV7-6,-,TGTGCCAGCAGCCCCAACAACAGGGCGGGCGAGCAGTACTTC,CASSPNNRAGEQYF
-,TRBJ2-7,TRBV6-5,TRBD1,TGTGCCAGCAGCTCCGGACAGGGCGCCACCTACGAGCAGTACTTC,CASSSGQGATYEQYF
-,TRBJ2-1,TRBV15,TRBD2,TGTGCCACCACCCCGTCTAGCGGGAGGGCCAATGAGCAGTTCTTC,CATTPSSGRANEQFF
-,TRBJ1-5,TRBV5-8,-,TGTGCCAGCAGCCAAGATCGGACGGCGAGCAATCAGCCCCAGCATTTT,CASSQDRTASNQPQHF
-,TRBJ2-3,TRBV7-9,TRBD2,TGTGCCAGCGGGAGGGCTAGCCCTAGCACAGATACGCAGTATTTT,CASGRASPSTDTQYF
-,TRBJ1-2,TRBV29-1,-,TGCAGCGTTGGGCAGGCTAACTATGGCTACACCTTC,CSVGQANYGYTF
-,TRBJ2-1,TRBV6-6,-,TGTGCCAGCAGTACCGAGCAGTTCTTC,CASSTEQFF